One and the same sample provided the 30 T cell receptor beta chains below, sequenced in a study of blood T cells in healthy people across ages. Next came a second PCR, run for about 6 to 12 cycles, which used a sample-barcoded 5' primer along with a J-beta primer mix. TCRdb redid the calling of the 5' RACE reads with MiXCR, one entry per CDR3 protein. Here the sample spans hundreds of thousands of distinct CDR3 sequences, roughly 26% being singletons. Separately, the same data were catalogued under a study of T cells of mothers and their children.

Sequences were obtained from blood. Receptors were obtained from a boy aged 5-17 years in good health.

This clonotype was seen a handful of times. The genes are TRBV2 and TRBJ2-5; the match to TRBD1 covers 11 bases. V shed 5 bases and J 5 bases; nucleotides not matched to a gene: 4. CDR1 is SNHLY, CDR2 FYNNEI, per germline. The CDR3 has 14 amino acids. CDR3 bases: TGTGCCAGCAGTCCGGGACAGGGGGATGAGACCCAGTACTTC. This translates into CASSPGQGDETQYF.

This chain joins TRBV5-4 and TRBJ2-7; 8 bases align to TRBD1. The CDR3 is 15 residues long. Trimming took 3 bases from V and 3 from J; bases not matched to a gene: 8. Germline CDR1 reads SGHNT; CDR2 reads YYREEE (reference sequence). The CDR3 here is CASSSDRTGRYEQYF. The DNA of the CDR3 is TGTGCCAGCAGCTCTGACCGGACAGGGCGCTACGAGCAGTACTTC.

The chain couples TRBV5-4 to TRBJ2-5, with unresolved D. Between the trimmed V and J ends, which lost 1 base and 1 base, there was a span of 8 bases. This CDR3 is 14 amino acids long. Germline values: CDR1 SGHNT, CDR2 YYREEE (reference sequence). CDR3 protein: CASSLWPGQETQYF. CDR3 in DNA: TGTGCCAGCAGCTTGTGGCCGGGCCAAGAGACCCAGTACTTC.

This clonotype was recorded at least ten times. This CDR3 reads CASSPGTGGENEQFF. In nucleotides, the CDR3 is TGCGCCAGCAGCCCCGGGACAGGGGGCGAAAATGAGCAGTTCTTC. The chain couples TRBV4-1 to TRBJ2-1, with 12 bases matching TRBD1. The CDR3 is 15 amino acids. With 4 bases clipped from V and 7 bases from J, the junction kept 5 bases outside the gene matches. CDR1 is MGHRA and CDR2 is YSYEKL in the germline V gene.

This sequence joins TRBV2 and TRBJ1-5; 11 bases line up with TRBD1. This CDR3 region has 14 residues. V gave up 6 bases and J gave up 9 bases; unmatched junction bases: 7. In germline, CDR1 is SNHLY, CDR2 FYNNEI. CDR3 coding DNA: TGTGCCAGCAGGGCGGACAGGGGGCTAAGGCCCCAGCATTTT. Protein product: CASRADRGLRPQHF.

This clonotype was observed a handful of times. This chain uses TRBV6-6 with TRBJ2-5; D gene ambiguous. CDR1 and CDR2 from the germline V gene are MNHNY and SVGAGI (reference sequence). Trimming cost V 2 bases and J 3 bases, with 10 bases left between them. The CDR3 length is 14 residues. In DNA, the CDR3 is TGTGCCAGCAGTTACGCCGACGAGAAAGAGACCCAGTACTTC. As protein: CASSYADEKETQYF.

Only a few counts were recorded for this clonotype. The gene calls are TRBV28 and TRBJ2-5; possibly TRBD1 or TRBD2 for D (5 bases each). V was cut by 6 bases and J by 5 bases, with 19 bases left in between. Germline assignment: CDR1 MDHEN and CDR2 SYDVKM. The CDR3 is made up of 15 amino acids. This chain's CDR3 is CASSLHRGSQETQYF. The CDR3 nucleotides read TGTGCCAGCAGCCTCCACCGGGGCTCCCAGGAGACCCAGTACTTC.

The rearrangement links TRBV20-1 to TRBJ2-7; TRBD2 matches 10 bases. The germline V gene encodes CDR1 DFQATT and CDR2 SNEGSKA (reference sequence). Trimming took 7 bases from V and 6 from J; bases not matched to a gene: 9. The CDR3 has 13 residues. The CDR3 nucleotides read TGCAGTGGTGACCCTAGCGGGAGAAGCGAGCAGTACTTC. Encoded protein: CSGDPSGRSEQYF.

This clonotype appeared a few times. This chain joins TRBV14 and TRBJ2-4, with TRBD1 identical over 10 bases. Per the germline V gene, CDR1 is SGHDN and CDR2 is FVKESK. The trim removed 3 bases at V and 5 bases at J, leaving 7 bases unmatched. CDR3 length: 16 residues. CDR3: CASSQTGTGDQNIQYF. The CDR3, as DNA: TGTGCCAGCAGCCAGACCGGGACAGGGGACCAAAACATTCAGTACTTC.

The chain recombines TRBV4-3 with TRBJ2-1; TRBD2 is a possible D gene (7 bases). V gave up 2 bases and J gave up 0 bases, with 14 bases separating them. This CDR3 is built from 17 residues. Germline V lookup: CDR1 LGHNA, CDR2 YSLEER. CDR3 amino acids: CASSQRAGASSYNEQFF. The CDR3 DNA sequence: TGCGCCAGCAGCCAAAGGGCGGGGGCGAGCTCCTACAATGAGCAGTTCTTC.

This clonotype was seen a few times. The chain employs TRBV2 and TRBJ2-2; D is possibly TRBD1 (5 bases). The V and J ends lost 2 bases and 4 bases respectively, with 8 bases between them. Germline CDR1 SNHLY, CDR2 FYNNEI. The CDR3 runs to 14 residues. For the CDR3, the DNA is TGTGCCAGCAGTGAATACGACAGCACCGGGGAGCTGTTTTTT. It encodes CASSEYDSTGELFF.

Only a few counts were recorded for this clonotype. The rearrangement joins TRBV7-2 to TRBJ2-5; TRBD2 matches 14 bases. The CDR3 extends over 16 amino acids. With 1 base clipped from V and 7 bases from J, the junction kept 5 bases outside the gene matches. CDR1 SGHTA and CDR2 FQGNSA come from the germline V gene. This chain's CDR3 is CASSLVGTSGGGTQYF. CDR3 bases: TGTGCCAGCAGCTTAGTCGGGACTAGCGGGGGTGGGACCCAGTACTTC.

This clonotype has only a few counts. This chain connects TRBV7-7 to TRBJ2-1, with D unclear. Deletions cut 5 bases from V and 0 bases from J, with 11 bases between. Germline-derived CDR1 and CDR2 are SSHAT and FNYEAQ (reference sequence). The CDR3 consists of 15 residues. In DNA form, the CDR3 reads TGTGCCAGCAGCCCTTTGGAAGGCTCCTACAATGAGCAGTTCTTC. Translated, it gives CASSPLEGSYNEQFF. Full variable domain (rest looked up from reference TRBV7-7 and TRBJ2-1): GAGVSQSPRYKVTKRGQDVTLRCDPISSHATLYWYQQALGQGPEFLTYFNYEAQPDKSGLPSDRFSAERPEGSISTLTIQRTEQRDSAMYRCASSPLEGSYNEQFFGPGTRLTVL.

The chain employs TRBV10-3 and TRBJ2-7; D may be TRBD1 or TRBD2 (6 bases each). V dropped 6 bases and J dropped 2 bases, with 17 bases sitting between them. CDR1 and CDR2 (germline): ENHRY, SYGVKD. This CDR3 is built from 15 residues. Here the CDR3 DNA reads TGTGCCATCAGCCCACAAGGGGGGTCAGCCTACGAGCAGTACTTC. Amino acids: CAISPQGGSAYEQYF.

The rearrangement links TRBV27 to TRBJ1-2, with TRBD1 as a possible D gene (5 bases). Germline lookup yields CDR1 MNHEY and CDR2 SMNVEV (reference sequence). CDR3 length: 14 residues. V was shortened by 5 bases and J by 4 bases, with 14 bases between the two germline ends. The CDR3 loop reads CASSPGANFYGYTF. In nucleotides, the CDR3 is TGTGCCAGCAGTCCTGGGGCAAACTTCTATGGCTACACCTTC.

V gene TRBV10-3 combines with J gene TRBJ2-5; D might be TRBD2 (6 bases). The V end was cut by 2 bases, the J end by 3 bases, with 16 bases between. The germline CDR1 and CDR2 sequences are ENHRY and SYGVKD. The CDR3 has 16 residues. DNA for the CDR3: TGTGCCATCAGTGAGCCACCGGGACTTTTAAAAGAGACCCAGTACTTC. Amino acids: CAISEPPGLLKETQYF.

The rearrangement joins TRBV20-1 to TRBJ1-2, with TRBD1 matching over 9 bases. The junction had 15 bases not matched to a gene; V was cut back by 3 bases and J by 4 bases. The CDR3 totals 17 residues. Germline values: CDR1 DFQATT, CDR2 SNEGSKA (reference sequence). CDR3 sequence reads: CSARVPGQGKRIYGYTF. The CDR3 region has the DNA TGCAGTGCTAGGGTACCGGGACAGGGAAAGAGGATCTATGGCTACACCTTC.

This chain connects TRBV20-1 to TRBJ2-5; 12 bases align to TRBD2. Germline CDR1 is DFQATT and CDR2 is SNEGSKA (reference sequence). V dropped 0 bases and J dropped 5; count of bases not matched to a gene: 13. This CDR3 has 18 amino acids. As DNA, the CDR3 is TGCAGTGCTAGAGATTCAAGGCTAGCGGGGGGGCCAGGGGAGACCCAGTACTTC. It encodes CSARDSRLAGGPGETQYF.

This chain joins TRBV4-2 and TRBJ2-6, with 9 bases lining up with TRBD2. The germline CDR1 and CDR2 sequences are LGHNA and YNFKEQ. This CDR3 contains 18 residues. Trimming took 1 base from V and 0 from J; bases not matched to a gene: 4. The CDR3 region is CASSQALAGTSGANVLTF. In DNA, the CDR3 is TGTGCCAGCAGCCAAGCGCTAGCGGGGACCTCTGGGGCCAACGTCCTGACTTTC.

The rearrangement links TRBV7-9 to TRBJ2-7; D assignment may be TRBD1 or TRBD2 (6 bases each). V was shortened by 0 bases and J by 7 bases, with 19 bases between the two germline ends. Germline lookup yields CDR1 SEHNR and CDR2 FQNEAQ (reference sequence). CDR3 length: 16 residues. CDR3 loop: CASSLAVGGPPGEQYF. The CDR3 coding sequence is TGTGCCAGCAGCTTAGCGGTTGGGGGGCCTCCGGGTGAGCAGTACTTC. The variable domain in full, with the rest retrieved from reference TRBV7-9 and TRBJ2-7, is DTGVSQNPRHKITKRGQNVTFRCDPISEHNRLYWYRQTLGQGPEFLTYFQNEAQLEKSRLLSDRFSAERPKGSFSTLEIQRTEQGDSAMYLCASSLAVGGPPGEQYFGPGTRLTVT.

There are many counts of this clonotype. The chain combines TRBV7-2 with TRBJ1-4, with D tentatively TRBD1 (5 bases). The CDR3 covers 15 residues. Trimming pared 6 bases from V and 2 bases from J, leaving 13 bases between. In germline, CDR1 is SGHTA, CDR2 FQGNSA. As DNA, the CDR3 is TGTGCCAGCAGTTTATGGGGCGGGACTAATGAAAAACTGTTTTTT. It codes for CASSLWGGTNEKLFF.

V and J are TRBV3-1 and TRBJ2-5; 10 nucleotides align to TRBD1. Germline CDR1 and CDR2: LGHDT and YNNKEL (reference sequence). V lost 0 bases, J lost 11 bases, and 6 bases stayed unmatched. This CDR3 has 14 amino acids. The CDR3 region is CASSQDETGGGQYF. The CDR3 DNA follows: TGTGCCAGCAGCCAAGATGAGACAGGGGGCGGGCAGTACTTC.

The chain carries TRBV29-1 and TRBJ1-4; the match to TRBD1 covers 9 bases. V was pared by 0 bases and J by 5 bases, with 4 bases of the junction left unmatched. CDR3 length: 15 residues. The V gene's germline CDR1 is SQVTM and CDR2 ANQGSEA. The CDR3 protein is CSVEDPDRGNEKLFF. CDR3 coding DNA: TGCAGCGTTGAAGATCCTGACAGGGGGAATGAAAAACTGTTTTTT.

This chain connects TRBV20-1 to TRBJ2-7; TRBD2 aligns across 9 bases. CDR3 size: 14 residues. V gave up 3 bases and J gave up 2 bases; unmatched junction bases: 5. The germline V gene has CDR1 DFQATT and CDR2 SNEGSKA (reference sequence). Here the CDR3 DNA reads TGCAGTGCTAGGGAGCTAGCGGGGACCTACGAGCAGTACTTC. Translating it yields CSARELAGTYEQYF.

V gene TRBV12-3 or TRBV12-4 combines with J gene TRBJ2-5; tentatively, D is TRBD2 (6 bases). This CDR3 is 15 amino acids long. V was trimmed by 4 bases and J by 4 bases, leaving 16 bases between them. CDR3: CASSSAAGLRETQYF. The CDR3 nucleotides are TGTGCCAGCAGTTCGGCGGCGGGGTTGAGAGAGACCCAGTACTTC.

In its sample, this clonotype was seen a few times. The rearrangement uses TRBV20-1 and TRBJ2-1; 9 nucleotides align to TRBD1. The last part of the DNA fits TRBJ2-7 better; the J call may be wrong. The length of the CDR3 is 14 residues. Looked up from germline, CDR1 is DFQATT and CDR2 is SNEGSKA (reference sequence). The CDR3 loop reads CSAAAGTGRREQYF. Written as DNA, the CDR3 is TGCAGTGCTGCAGCCGGGACAGGGCGTCGCGAGCAGTACTTC.

In this sample, this clonotype turned up a few times. This rearrangement joins TRBV27 to TRBJ2-5, with no clear D. Germline V lookup: CDR1 MNHEY, CDR2 SMNVEV (reference sequence). V was clipped by 5 bases and J by 0 bases, with 16 bases between them. The CDR3 spans 16 residues. The CDR3 sequence is CASSRPSETNQETQYF. DNA of the CDR3: TGTGCCAGCAGTAGGCCCTCGGAGACCAACCAAGAGACCCAGTACTTC.

In this sample, this clonotype turned up many times. This chain links TRBV4-1 with TRBJ2-6; D unresolved. The CDR3 runs 14 residues. The ends were cut back, 4 bases at V and 0 bases at J, with 4 bases in the middle. Germline V gene lookup returns CDR1 MGHRA and CDR2 YSYEKL. The CDR3 DNA reads as TGCGCCAGCAGCCCGAACTCTGGGGCCAACGTCCTGACTTTC. Translated, it gives CASSPNSGANVLTF.

Worth noting for this clonotype: A much larger clone differs from this one at a single base, so this may be a read error. This chain connects TRBV29-1 to TRBJ2-3; D is possibly TRBD2 (6 bases). The ends were cut back, 4 bases at V and 4 bases at J, with 9 bases in the middle. Looked up from germline, CDR1 is SQVTM and CDR2 is ANQGSEA. CDR3 length equals 12 residues. The CDR3 reads CSVGGEADTQYF. The DNA of the CDR3 is TGCAGCGTTGGCGGGGAAGCAGATACGCAGTATTTT.

This sequence joins TRBV11-2 and TRBJ2-6, with a possible D match to TRBD2 (5 bases). The CDR3 totals 18 residues. Trimming took off 4 bases at V and 2 bases at J, with 18 bases between the two ends. Germline V CDR1 and CDR2: SGHAT, FQNNGV. The CDR3 sequence is CASSSLSGPAAGANVLTF. The CDR3, as DNA: TGTGCCAGCAGCTCGCTTTCCGGGCCAGCGGCTGGGGCCAACGTCCTGACTTTC.